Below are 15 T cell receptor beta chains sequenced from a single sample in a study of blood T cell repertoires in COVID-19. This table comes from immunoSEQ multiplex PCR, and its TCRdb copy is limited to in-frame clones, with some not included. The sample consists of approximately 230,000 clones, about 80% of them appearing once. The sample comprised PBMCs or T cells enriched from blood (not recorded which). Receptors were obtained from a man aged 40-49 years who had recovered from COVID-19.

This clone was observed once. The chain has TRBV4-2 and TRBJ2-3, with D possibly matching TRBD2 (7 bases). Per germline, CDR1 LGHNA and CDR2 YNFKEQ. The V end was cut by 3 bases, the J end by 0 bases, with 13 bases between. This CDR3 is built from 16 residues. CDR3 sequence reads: CASSQGGPTSTDTQYF. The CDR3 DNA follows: TGTGCCAGCAGCCAGGGGGGGCCGACCAGCACAGATACGCAGTATTTT.

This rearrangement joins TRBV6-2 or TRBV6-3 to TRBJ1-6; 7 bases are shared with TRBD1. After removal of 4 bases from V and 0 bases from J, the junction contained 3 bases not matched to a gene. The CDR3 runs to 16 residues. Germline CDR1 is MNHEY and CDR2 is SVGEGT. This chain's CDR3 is CASSSDRSSYNSPLHF. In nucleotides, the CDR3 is TGTGCCAGCAGTTCGGACAGGAGCTCCTATAATTCACCCCTCCACTTT.

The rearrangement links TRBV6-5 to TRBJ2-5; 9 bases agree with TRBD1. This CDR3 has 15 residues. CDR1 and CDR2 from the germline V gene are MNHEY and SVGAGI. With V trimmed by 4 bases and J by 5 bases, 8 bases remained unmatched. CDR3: CASSSLQGASETQYF. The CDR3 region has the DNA TGTGCCAGCAGTTCGTTACAGGGGGCGTCTGAGACCCAGTACTTC.

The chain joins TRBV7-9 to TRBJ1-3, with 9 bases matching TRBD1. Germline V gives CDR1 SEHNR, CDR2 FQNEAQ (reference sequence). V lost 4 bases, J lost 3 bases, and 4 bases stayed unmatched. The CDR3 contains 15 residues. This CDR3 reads CASSSGTGLGNTIYF. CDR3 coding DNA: TGTGCCAGCAGCTCCGGGACAGGGCTTGGAAACACCATATATTTT.

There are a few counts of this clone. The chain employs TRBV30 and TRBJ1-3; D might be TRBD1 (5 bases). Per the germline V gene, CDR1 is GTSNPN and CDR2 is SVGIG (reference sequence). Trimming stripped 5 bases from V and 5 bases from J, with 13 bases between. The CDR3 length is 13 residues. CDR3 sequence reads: CAWGAGRRNTIYF. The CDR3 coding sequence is TGTGCCTGGGGCGCGGGGCGACGAAACACCATATATTTT.

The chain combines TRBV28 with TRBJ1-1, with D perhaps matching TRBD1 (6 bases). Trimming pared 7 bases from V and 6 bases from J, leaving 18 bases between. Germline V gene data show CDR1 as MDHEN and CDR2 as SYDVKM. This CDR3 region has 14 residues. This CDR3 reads CASTDATGMAEAFF. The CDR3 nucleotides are TGTGCCAGCACCGATGCCACAGGGATGGCTGAAGCTTTCTTT.

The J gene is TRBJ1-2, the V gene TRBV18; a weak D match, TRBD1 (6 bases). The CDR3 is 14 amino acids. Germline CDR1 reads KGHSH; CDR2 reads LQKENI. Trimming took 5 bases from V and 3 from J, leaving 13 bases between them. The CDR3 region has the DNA TGTGCCAGCTCATCCCAGGGGCGCGACTATGGCTACACCTTC. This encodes CASSSQGRDYGYTF.

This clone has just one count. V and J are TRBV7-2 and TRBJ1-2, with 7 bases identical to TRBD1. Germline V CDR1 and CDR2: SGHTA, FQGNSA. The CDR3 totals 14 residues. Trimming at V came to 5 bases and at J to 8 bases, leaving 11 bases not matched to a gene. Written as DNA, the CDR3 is TGTGCCAGCAGCCCACGCCTACCGACAGGGGGCTACACCTTC. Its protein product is CASSPRLPTGGYTF.

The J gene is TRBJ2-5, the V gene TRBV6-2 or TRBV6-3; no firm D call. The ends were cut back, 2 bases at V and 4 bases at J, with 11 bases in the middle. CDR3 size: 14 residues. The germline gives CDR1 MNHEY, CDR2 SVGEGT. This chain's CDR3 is CASSYAALGETQYF. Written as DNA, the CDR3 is TGTGCCAGCAGTTACGCGGCCTTGGGAGAGACCCAGTACTTC.

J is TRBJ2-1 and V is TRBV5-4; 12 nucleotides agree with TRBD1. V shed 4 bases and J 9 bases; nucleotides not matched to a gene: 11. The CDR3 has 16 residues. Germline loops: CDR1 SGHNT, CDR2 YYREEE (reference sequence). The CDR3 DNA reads TGTGCCAGCAGCGCTCCGGGACAGGGGGCGCAGGGTGAGCAGTTCTTC. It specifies CASSAPGQGAQGEQFF.

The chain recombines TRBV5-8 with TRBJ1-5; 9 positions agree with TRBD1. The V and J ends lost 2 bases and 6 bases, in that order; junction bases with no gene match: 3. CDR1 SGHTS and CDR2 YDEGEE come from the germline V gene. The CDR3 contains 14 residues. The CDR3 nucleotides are TGTGCCAGCAGCTTTACAGGGGGCGTTCAGCCCCAGCATTTT. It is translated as CASSFTGGVQPQHF.

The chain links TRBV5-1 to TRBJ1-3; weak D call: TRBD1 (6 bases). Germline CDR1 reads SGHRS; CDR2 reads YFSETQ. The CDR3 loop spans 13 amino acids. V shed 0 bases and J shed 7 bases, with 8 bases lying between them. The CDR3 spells CASSLDQGNTIYF. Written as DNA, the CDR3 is TGCGCCAGCAGCTTGGATCAGGGGAACACCATATATTTT.

CDR3: CASSLVPSAGLYGYTF. The CDR3 nucleotides are TGTGCCAGCAGCTTAGTCCCTTCAGCAGGGCTCTATGGCTACACCTTC. The gene calls are TRBV7-8 and TRBJ1-2; a weak D match, TRBD1 (5 bases). CDR3 length: 16 residues. The V gene lost 1 base and the J gene lost 4 bases, with 16 bases spanning the gap. Germline-derived CDR1 and CDR2 are SGHVS and FQNEAQ.

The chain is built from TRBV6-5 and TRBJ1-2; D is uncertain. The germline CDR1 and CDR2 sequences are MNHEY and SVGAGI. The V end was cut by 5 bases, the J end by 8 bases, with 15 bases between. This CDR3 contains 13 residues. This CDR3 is CASSLDPRKGYTF. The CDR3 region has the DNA TGTGCCAGCAGTCTAGATCCAAGGAAAGGCTACACCTTC.

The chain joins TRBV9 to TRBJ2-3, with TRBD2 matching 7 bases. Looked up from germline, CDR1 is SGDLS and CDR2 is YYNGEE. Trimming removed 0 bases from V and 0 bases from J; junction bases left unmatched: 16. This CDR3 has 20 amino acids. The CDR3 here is CASSVGIRTKAGTSTDTQYF. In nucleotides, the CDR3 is TGTGCCAGCAGCGTAGGTATCAGGACGAAAGCGGGGACTAGCACAGATACGCAGTATTTT. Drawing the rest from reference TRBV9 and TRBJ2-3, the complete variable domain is DSGVTQTPKHLITATGQRVTLRCSPRSGDLSVYWYQQSLDQGLQFLIQYYNGEERAKGNILERFSAQQFPDLHSELNLSSLELGDSALYFCASSVGIRTKAGTSTDTQYFGPGTRLTVL.